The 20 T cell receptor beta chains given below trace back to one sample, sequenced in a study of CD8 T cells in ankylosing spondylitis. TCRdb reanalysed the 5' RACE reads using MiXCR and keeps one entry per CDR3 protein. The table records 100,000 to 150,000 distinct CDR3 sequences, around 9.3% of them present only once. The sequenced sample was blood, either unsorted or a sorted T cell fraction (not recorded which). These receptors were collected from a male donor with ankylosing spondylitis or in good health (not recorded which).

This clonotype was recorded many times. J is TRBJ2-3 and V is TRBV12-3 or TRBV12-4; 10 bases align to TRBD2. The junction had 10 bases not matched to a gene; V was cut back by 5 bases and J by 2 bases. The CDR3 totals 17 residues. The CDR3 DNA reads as TGTGCCAGCAGTCCATACTGGACTAGCGGACCCACAGATACGCAGTATTTT. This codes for CASSPYWTSGPTDTQYF.

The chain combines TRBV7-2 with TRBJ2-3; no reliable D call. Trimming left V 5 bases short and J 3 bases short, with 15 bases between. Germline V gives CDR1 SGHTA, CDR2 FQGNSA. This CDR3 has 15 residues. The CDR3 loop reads CASSVRRFGTDTQYF. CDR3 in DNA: TGTGCCAGCAGCGTCAGAAGGTTCGGGACAGATACGCAGTATTTT.

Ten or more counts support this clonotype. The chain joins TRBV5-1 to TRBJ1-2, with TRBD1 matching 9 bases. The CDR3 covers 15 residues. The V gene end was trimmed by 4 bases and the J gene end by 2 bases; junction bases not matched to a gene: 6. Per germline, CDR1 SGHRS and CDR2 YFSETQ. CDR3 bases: TGCGCCAGCAGCCTCTGGACAGGGGAAAACTATGGCTACACCTTC. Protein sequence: CASSLWTGENYGYTF.

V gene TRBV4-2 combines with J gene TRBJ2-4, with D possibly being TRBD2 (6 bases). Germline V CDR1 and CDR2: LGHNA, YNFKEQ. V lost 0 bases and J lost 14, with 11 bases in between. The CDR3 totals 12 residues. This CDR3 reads CASSQETGAEYF. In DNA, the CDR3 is TGTGCCAGCAGCCAAGAGACGGGAGCAGAGTACTTC.

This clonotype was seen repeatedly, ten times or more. The chain's CDR3 is CSAKEGRETDTQYF. The CDR3 DNA is TGCAGTGCCAAGGAGGGGCGGGAGACAGATACGCAGTATTTT. The chain is built from TRBV20-1 and TRBJ2-3; 7 bases align to TRBD2. The germline gives CDR1 DFQATT, CDR2 SNEGSKA (reference sequence). The CDR3 spans 14 residues. J lost 3 bases, V lost 6 bases, and 9 bases had no gene match.

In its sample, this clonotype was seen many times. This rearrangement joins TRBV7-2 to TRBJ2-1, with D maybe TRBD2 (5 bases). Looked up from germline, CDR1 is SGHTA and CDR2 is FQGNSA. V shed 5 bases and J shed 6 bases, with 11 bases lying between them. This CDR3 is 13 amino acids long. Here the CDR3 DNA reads TGTGCCAGCAGCCGGACTTATAGCAATGAGCAGTTCTTC. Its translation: CASSRTYSNEQFF.

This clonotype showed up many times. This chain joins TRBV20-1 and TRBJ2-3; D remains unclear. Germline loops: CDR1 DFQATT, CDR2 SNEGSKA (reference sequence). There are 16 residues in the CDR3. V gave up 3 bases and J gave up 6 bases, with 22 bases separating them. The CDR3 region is CSASLRNRGSPDTQYF. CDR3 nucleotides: TGCAGTGCTAGCCTACGGAACCGAGGTTCACCGGATACGCAGTATTTT.

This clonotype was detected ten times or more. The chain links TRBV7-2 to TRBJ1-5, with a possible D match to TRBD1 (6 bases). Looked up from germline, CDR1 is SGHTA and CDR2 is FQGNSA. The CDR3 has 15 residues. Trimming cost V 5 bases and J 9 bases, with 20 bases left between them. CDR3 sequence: CASSLEQGFYRPQHF. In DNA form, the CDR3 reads TGTGCCAGCAGCCTCGAACAGGGATTTTATCGGCCCCAGCATTTT.

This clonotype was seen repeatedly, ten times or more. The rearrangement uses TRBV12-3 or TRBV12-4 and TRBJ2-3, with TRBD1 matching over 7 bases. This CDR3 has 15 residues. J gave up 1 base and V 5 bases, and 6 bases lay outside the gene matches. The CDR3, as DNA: TGTGCCAGCAGTCTCGGAACAGGGGGCACAGATACGCAGTATTTT. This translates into CASSLGTGGTDTQYF.

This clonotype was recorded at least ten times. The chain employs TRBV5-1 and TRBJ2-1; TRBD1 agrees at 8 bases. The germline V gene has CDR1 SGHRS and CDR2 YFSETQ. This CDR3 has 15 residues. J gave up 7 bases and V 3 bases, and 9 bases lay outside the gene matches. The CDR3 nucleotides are TGCGCCAGCAGCTCATCCGGGACAGGTATGAATGAGCAGTTCTTC. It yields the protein CASSSSGTGMNEQFF.

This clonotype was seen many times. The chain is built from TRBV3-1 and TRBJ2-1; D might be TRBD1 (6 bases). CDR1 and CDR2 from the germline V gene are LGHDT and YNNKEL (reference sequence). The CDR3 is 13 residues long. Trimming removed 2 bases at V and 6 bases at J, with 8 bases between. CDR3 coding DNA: TGTGCCAGCAGCCAAATGACAGGCAATGAGCAGTTCTTC. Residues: CASSQMTGNEQFF.

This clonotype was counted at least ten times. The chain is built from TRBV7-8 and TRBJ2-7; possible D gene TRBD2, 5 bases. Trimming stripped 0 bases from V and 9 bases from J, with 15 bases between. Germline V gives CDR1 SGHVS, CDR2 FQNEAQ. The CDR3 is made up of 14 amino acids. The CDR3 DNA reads TGTGCCAGCAGCTTAGCGGAGTTGGTGGGGAGGCAGTACTTC. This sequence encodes CASSLAELVGRQYF.

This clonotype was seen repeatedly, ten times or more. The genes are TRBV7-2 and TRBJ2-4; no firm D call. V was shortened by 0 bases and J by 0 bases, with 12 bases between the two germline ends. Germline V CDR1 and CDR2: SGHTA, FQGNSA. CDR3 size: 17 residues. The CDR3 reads CASSLAASPLAKNIQYF. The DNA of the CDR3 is TGTGCCAGCAGCTTAGCGGCCAGTCCATTAGCCAAAAACATTCAGTACTTC. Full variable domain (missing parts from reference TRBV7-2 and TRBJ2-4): GAGVSQSPSNKVTEKGKDVELRCDPISGHTALYWYRQSLGQGLEFLIYFQGNSAPDKSGLPSDRFSAERTGGSVSTLTIQRTQQEDSAVYLCASSLAASPLAKNIQYFGAGTRLSVL.

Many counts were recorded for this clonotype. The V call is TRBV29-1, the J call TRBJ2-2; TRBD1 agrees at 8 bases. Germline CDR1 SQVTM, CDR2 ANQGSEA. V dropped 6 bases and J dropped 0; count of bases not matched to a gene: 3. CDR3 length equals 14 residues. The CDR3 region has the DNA TGCAGCGTGGGACAGGCCGCGAACACCGGGGAGCTGTTTTTT. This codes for CSVGQAANTGELFF.

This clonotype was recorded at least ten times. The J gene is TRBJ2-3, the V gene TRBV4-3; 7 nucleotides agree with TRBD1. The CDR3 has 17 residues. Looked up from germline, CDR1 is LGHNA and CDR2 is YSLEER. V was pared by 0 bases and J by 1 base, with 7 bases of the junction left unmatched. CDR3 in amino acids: CASSQDIGGEGTDTQYF. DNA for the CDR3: TGCGCCAGCAGCCAAGATATAGGGGGCGAGGGCACAGATACGCAGTATTTT.

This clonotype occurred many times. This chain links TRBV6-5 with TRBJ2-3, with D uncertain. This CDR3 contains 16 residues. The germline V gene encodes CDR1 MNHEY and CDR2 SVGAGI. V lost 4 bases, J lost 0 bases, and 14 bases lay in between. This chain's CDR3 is CASSSTVAGSTDTQYF. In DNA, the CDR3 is TGTGCCAGCAGTTCTACCGTTGCAGGAAGCACAGATACGCAGTATTTT.

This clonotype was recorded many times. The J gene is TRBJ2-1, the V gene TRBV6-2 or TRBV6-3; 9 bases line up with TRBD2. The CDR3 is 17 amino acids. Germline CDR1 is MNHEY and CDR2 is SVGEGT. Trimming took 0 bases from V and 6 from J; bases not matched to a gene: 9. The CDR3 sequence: CASSYSNSGRKSNEQFF. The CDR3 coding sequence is TGTGCCAGCAGTTACTCCAATAGCGGGAGAAAGTCCAATGAGCAGTTCTTC.

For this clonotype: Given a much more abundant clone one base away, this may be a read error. As DNA, the CDR3 is TGTGCCAGCAGCTTAGGGGGGGAGAACACCGGGGAGCTGTTTTTT. Amino acids: CASSLGGENTGELFF. This chain links TRBV7-2 with TRBJ2-2; D perhaps matches TRBD2 (6 bases). The CDR3 spans 15 residues. With 1 base removed from V and 1 base from J, the gap between germline ends came to 7 bases. Germline CDR1 is SGHTA and CDR2 is FQGNSA.

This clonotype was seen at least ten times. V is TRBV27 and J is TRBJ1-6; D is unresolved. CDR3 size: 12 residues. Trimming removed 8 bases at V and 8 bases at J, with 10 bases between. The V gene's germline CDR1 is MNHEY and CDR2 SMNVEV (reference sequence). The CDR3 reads CASRTGYSPLHF. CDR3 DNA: TGTGCCAGCCGCACTGGGTATTCACCCCTCCACTTT.

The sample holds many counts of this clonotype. The CDR3 sequence is CASSTERGSSYEQYF. As DNA, the CDR3 is TGTGCCAGCAGCACCGAGCGGGGGAGCTCCTACGAGCAGTACTTC. The chain recombines TRBV7-9 with TRBJ2-7, with TRBD2 matching 8 bases. With 5 bases clipped from V and 0 bases from J, the junction kept 6 bases outside the gene matches. Germline loops: CDR1 SEHNR, CDR2 FQNEAQ (reference sequence). The CDR3 covers 15 residues.